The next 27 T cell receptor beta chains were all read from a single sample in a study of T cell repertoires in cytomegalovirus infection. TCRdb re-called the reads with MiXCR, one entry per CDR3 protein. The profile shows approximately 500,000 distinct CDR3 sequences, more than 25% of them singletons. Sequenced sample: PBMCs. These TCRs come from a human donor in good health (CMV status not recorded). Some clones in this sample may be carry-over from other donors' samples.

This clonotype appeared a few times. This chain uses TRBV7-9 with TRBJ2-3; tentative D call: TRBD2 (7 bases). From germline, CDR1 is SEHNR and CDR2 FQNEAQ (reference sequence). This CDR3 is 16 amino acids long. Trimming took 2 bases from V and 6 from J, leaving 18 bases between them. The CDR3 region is CASSLPYGGGRDTQYF. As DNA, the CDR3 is TGTGCCAGCAGCTTACCCTACGGCGGGGGCCGGGATACGCAGTATTTT.

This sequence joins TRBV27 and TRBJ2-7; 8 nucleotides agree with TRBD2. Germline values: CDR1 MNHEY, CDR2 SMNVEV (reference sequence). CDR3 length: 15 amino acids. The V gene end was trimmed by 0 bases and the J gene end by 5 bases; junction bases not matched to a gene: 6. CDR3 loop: CASSLSWPGGHEQYF. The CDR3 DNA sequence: TGTGCCAGCAGTTTATCGTGGCCGGGAGGGCACGAGCAGTACTTC.

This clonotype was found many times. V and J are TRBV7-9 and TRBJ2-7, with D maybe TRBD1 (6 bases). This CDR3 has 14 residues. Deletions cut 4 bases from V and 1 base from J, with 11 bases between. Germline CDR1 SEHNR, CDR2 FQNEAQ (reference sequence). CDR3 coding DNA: TGTGCCAGCAGCTCCGGGACATATTCCTACGAGCAGTACGTC. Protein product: CASSSGTYSYEQYV.

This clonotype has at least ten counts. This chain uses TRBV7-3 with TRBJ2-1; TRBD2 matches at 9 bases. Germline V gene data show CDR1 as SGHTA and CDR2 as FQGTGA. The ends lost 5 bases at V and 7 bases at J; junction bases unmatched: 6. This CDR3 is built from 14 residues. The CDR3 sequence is CASSQQAGGNEQFF. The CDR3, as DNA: TGTGCCAGCAGCCAGCAAGCGGGAGGTAATGAGCAGTTCTTC.

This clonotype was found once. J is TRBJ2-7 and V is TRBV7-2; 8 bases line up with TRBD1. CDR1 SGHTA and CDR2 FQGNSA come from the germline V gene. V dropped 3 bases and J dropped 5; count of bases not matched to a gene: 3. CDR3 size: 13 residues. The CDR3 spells CASSLATGDEQYV. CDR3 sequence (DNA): TGTGCCAGCAGCTTGGCGACAGGGGACGAGCAGTACGTC.

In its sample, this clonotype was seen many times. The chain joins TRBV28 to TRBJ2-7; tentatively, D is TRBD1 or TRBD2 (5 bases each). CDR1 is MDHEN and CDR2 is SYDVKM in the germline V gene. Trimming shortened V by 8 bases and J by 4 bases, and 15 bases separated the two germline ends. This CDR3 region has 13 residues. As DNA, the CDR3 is TGTGCCAGCTGTCGGGGCCGTGTATACGAGCAGTACTTC. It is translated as CASCRGRVYEQYF.

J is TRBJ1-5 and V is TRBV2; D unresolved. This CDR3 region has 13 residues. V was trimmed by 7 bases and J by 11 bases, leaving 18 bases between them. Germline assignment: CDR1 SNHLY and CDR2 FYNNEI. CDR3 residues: CASKVGPSGAQHF. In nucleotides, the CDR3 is TGTGCCAGCAAGGTTGGGCCCTCGGGAGCCCAGCATTTT. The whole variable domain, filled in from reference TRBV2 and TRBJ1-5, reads EPEVTQTPSHQVTQMGQEVILRCVPISNHLYFYWYRQILGQKVEFLVSFYNNEISEKSEIFDDQFSVERPDGSNFTLKIRSTKLEDSAMYFCASKVGPSGAQHFGDGTRLSIL.

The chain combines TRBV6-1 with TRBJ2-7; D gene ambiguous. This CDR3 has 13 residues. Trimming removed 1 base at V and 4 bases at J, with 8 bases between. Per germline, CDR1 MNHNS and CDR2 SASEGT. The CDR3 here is CASSEGARYEQYV. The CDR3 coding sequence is TGTGCCAGCAGTGAAGGGGCGCGGTACGAGCAGTACGTC.

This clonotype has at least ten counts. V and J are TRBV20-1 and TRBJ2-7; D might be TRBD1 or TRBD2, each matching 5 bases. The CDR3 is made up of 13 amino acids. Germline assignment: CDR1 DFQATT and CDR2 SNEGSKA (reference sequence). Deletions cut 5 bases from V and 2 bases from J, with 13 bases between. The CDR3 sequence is CSARDLRTYEQYF. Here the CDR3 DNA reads TGCAGTGCTCGGGACCTCCGGACCTACGAGCAGTACTTC.

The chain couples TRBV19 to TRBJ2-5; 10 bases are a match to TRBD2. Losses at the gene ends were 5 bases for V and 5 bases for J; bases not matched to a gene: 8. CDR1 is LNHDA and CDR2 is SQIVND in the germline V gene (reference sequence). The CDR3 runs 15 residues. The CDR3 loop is CASSPRLAGVETQYF. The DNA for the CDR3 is TGTGCCAGTAGTCCTCGCCTAGCGGGAGTGGAGACCCAGTACTTC.

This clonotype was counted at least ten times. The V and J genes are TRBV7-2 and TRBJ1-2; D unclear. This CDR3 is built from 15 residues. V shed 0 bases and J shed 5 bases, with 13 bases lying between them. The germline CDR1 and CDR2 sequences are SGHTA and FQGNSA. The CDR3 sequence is CASSLANDGGYGYTF. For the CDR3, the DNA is TGTGCCAGCAGCTTAGCAAATGACGGAGGGTATGGCTACACCTTC.

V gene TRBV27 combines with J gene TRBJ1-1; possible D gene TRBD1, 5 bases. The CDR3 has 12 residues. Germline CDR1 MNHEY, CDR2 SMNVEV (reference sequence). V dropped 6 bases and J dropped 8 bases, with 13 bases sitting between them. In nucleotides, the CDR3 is TGTGCCAGCAGCCCTTGGCGGGGGGAAGCTTTCTTT. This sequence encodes CASSPWRGEAFF.

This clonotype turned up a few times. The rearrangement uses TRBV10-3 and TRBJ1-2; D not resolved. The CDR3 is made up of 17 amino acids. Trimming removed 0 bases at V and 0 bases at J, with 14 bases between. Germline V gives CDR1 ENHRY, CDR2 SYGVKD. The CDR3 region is CAISESGPLRANYGYTF. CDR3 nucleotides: TGTGCCATCAGTGAGTCCGGGCCCCTCCGGGCTAACTATGGCTACACCTTC.

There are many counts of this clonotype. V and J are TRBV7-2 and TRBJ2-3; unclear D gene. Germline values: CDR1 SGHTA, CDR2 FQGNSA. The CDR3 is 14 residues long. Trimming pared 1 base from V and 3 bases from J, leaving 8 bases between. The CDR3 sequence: CASSLGFMTDTQYF. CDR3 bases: TGTGCCAGCAGCTTAGGGTTCATGACAGATACGCAGTATTTT.

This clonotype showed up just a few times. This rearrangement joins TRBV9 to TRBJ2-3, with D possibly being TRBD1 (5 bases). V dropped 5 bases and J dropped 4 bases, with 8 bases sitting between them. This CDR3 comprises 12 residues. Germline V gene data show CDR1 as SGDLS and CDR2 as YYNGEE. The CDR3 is CASRGQADTQYF. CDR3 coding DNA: TGTGCCAGCAGGGGGCAAGCAGATACGCAGTATTTT.

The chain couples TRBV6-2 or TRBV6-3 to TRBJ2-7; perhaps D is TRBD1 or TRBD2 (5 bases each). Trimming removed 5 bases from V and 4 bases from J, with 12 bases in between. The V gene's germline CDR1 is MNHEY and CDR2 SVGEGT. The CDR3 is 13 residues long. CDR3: CASSAGTTYEQYV. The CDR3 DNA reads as TGTGCCAGCAGTGCCGGGACCACTTACGAGCAGTACGTC.

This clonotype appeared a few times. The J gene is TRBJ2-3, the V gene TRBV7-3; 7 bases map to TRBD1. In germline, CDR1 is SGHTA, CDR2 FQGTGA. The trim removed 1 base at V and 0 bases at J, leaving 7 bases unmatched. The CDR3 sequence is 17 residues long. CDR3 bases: TGTGCCAGCAGCTTAAGCCCAGGGGGAACTAGCACAGATACGCAGTATTTT. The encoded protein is CASSLSPGGTSTDTQYF. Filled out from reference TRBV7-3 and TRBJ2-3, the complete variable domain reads GAGVSQTPSNKVTEKGKYVELRCDPISGHTALYWYRQSLGQGPEFLIYFQGTGAADDSGLPNDRFFAVRPEGSVSTLKIQRTERGDSAVYLCASSLSPGGTSTDTQYFGPGTRLTVL.

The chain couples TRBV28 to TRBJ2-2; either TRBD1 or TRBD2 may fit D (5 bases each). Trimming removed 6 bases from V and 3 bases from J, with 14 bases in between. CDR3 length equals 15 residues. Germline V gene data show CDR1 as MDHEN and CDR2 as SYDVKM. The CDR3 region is CASRNRDGYTGELFF. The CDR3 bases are TGTGCCAGCAGAAACCGGGACGGCTACACCGGGGAGCTGTTTTTT.

The CDR3 sequence is CASSMDWVPSTDTQYF. The DNA of the CDR3 is TGTGCCAGTAGTATGGACTGGGTCCCCAGCACAGATACGCAGTATTTT. The V call is TRBV19, the J call TRBJ2-3; D may be TRBD2 (5 bases). Germline CDR1 LNHDA, CDR2 SQIVND (reference sequence). V lost 3 bases to trimming and J lost 0 bases, with 13 bases between them. This CDR3 has 16 amino acids.

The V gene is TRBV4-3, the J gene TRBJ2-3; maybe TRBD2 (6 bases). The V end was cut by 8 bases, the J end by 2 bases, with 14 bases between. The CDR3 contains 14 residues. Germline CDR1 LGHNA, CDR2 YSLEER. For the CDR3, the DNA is TGCGCCAGCGGGAACGGGAGAATCACAGATACGCAGTATTTT. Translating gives CASGNGRITDTQYF.

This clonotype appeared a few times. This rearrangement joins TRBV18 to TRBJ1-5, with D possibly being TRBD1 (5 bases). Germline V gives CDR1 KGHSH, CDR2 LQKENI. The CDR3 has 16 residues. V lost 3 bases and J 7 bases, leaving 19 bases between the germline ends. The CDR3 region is CASSPESVGVMQPQHF. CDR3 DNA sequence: TGTGCCAGCTCACCCGAGTCGGTGGGGGTAATGCAGCCCCAGCATTTT.

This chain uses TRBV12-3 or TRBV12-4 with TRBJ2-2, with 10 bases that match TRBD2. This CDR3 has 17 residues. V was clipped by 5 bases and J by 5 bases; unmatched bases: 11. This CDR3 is CASSRGGSGRLTGELFF. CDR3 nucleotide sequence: TGTGCCAGCAGTAGAGGAGGTAGCGGGAGGCTTACCGGGGAGCTGTTTTTT.

The DNA for the CDR3 is TGTGCCAGCAGTCCCGAACACGGGGAGCTGTTTTTT. Its translation: CASSPEHGELFF. This chain joins TRBV6-5 and TRBJ2-2, with unresolved D. V was pared by 5 bases and J by 7 bases, with 8 bases between. This CDR3 contains 12 residues. The V gene's germline CDR1 is MNHEY and CDR2 SVGAGI.

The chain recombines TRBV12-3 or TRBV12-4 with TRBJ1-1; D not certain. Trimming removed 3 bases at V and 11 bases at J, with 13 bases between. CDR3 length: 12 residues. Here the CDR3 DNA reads TGTGCCAGCAGTTTCCCTCGCCGCGGGGCTTTCTTT. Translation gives CASSFPRRGAFF.

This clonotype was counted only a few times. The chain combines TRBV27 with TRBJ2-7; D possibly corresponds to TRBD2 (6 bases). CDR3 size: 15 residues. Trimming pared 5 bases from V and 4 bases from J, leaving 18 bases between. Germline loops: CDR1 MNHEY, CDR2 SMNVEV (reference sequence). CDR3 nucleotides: TGTGCCAGCAGTGCCCCTGGGCGGGAAGGTTACGAGCAGTACGTC. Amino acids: CASSAPGREGYEQYV.

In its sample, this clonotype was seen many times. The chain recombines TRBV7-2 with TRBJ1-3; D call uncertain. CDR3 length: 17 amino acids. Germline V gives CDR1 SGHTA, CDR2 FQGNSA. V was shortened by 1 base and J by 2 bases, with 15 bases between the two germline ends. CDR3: CASSLVSASRTGNTIYF. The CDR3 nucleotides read TGTGCCAGCAGCTTAGTATCTGCTTCCCGGACTGGAAACACCATATATTTT.

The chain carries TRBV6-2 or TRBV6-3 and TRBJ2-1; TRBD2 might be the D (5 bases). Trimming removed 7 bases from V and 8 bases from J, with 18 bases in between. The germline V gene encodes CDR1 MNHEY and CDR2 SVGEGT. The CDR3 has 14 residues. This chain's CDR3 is CASKPGWGKDEQFF. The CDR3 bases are TGTGCCAGCAAGCCGGGGTGGGGAAAAGATGAGCAGTTCTTC.